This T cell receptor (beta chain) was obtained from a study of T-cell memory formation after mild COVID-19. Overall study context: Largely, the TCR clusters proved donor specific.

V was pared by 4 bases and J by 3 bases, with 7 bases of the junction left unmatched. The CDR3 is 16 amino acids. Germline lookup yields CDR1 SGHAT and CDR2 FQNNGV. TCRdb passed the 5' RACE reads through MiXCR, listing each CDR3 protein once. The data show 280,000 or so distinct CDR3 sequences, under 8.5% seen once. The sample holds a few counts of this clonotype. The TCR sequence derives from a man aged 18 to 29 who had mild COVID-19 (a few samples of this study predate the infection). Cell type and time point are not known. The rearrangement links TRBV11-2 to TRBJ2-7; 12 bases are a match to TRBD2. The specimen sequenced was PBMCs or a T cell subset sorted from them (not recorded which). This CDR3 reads CASSSGRTSGDYEQYF. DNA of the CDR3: TGTGCCAGCAGCTCCGGTCGGACTAGCGGGGACTACGAGCAGTACTTC.